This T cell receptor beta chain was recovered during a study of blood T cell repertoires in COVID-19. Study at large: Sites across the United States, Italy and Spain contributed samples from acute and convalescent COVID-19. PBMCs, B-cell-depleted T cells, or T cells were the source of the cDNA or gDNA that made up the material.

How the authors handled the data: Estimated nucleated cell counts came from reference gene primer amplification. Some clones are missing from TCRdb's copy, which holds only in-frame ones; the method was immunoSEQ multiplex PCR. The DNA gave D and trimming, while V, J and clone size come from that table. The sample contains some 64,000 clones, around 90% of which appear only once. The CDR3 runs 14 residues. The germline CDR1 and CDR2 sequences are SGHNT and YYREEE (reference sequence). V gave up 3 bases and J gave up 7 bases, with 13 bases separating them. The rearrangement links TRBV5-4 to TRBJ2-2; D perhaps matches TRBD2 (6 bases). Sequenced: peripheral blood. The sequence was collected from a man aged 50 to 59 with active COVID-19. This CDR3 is CASSSPAGGGELFF. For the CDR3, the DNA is TGTGCCAGCAGCTCCCCTGCCGGGGGCGGGGAGCTGTTTTTT. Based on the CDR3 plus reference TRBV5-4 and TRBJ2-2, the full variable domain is ETGVTQSPTHLIKTRGQQVTLRCSSQSGHNTVSWYQQALGQGPQFIFQYYREEENGRGNFPPRFSGLQFPNYSSELNVNALELDDSALYLCASSSPAGGGELFFGEGSRLTVL.